The present T cell receptor (beta chain) was sequenced within a study of T cell changes during pregnancy in multiple sclerosis. Sequencing used immunoSEQ multiplex PCR; TCRdb keeps in-frame clones, though not all of them. Of 40,000 or so clones in the sample, over 80% were seen once. Germline assignment: CDR1 LGHNA and CDR2 YNFKEQ. This CDR3 has 15 residues. The trim removed 4 bases at V and 4 bases at J, leaving 9 bases unmatched. A single count supports this clone. The chain carries TRBV4-2 and TRBJ2-5; 7 positions match TRBD2. The source was CD8+ T cells from peripheral blood mononuclear cells, collected before pregnancy. The clonotype was recovered from a female donor with multiple sclerosis, enrolled in a pregnancy study. The CDR3 region is CASSPRGGGIETQYF. DNA of the CDR3: TGTGCCAGCAGCCCTCGGGGCGGGGGAATAGAGACCCAGTACTTC.